The clone carrying this T cell receptor beta chain has a count of ten or more. Its antigen remains unidentified. Germline V lookup: CDR1 MDHEN, CDR2 SYDVKM. The CDR3 has 15 amino acids. V was shortened by 3 bases and J by 0 bases, with 11 bases between the two germline ends. One entry per CDR3 protein, called by TCRdb with MiXCR from the 5' RACE reads. The top ten clones hold roughly a fifth of a sample with a few hundred thousand distinct CDR3 sequences, roughly a tenth of them seen once. The sample belongs to a study of CD8 T cells in ankylosing spondylitis. Study-level findings and limits: The disease-linked clones had a CD8+ phenotype and low blood frequencies.

Specimen: blood, either unsorted or a sorted T cell fraction (not recorded which). V usage is TRBV28 and J usage is TRBJ2-5; perhaps TRBD2 as D (5 bases). This TCR came from a male donor with ankylosing spondylitis or in good health (not recorded which). The CDR3 loop reads CASSLVRAYQETQYF. The CDR3 DNA reads as TGTGCCAGCAGTTTGGTGCGGGCGTACCAAGAGACCCAGTACTTC.